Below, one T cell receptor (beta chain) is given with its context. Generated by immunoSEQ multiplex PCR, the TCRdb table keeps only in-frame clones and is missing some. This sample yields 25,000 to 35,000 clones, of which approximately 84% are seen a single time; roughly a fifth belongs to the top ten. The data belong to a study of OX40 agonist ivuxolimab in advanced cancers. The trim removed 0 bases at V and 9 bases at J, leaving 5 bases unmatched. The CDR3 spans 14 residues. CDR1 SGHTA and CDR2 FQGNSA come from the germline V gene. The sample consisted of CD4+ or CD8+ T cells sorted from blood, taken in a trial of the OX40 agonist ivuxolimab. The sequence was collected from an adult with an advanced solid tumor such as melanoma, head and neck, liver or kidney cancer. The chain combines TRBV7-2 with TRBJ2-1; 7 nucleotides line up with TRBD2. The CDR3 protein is CASSLAGGLVEQFF. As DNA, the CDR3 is TGTGCCAGCAGCTTAGCGGGAGGGCTGGTTGAGCAGTTCTTC.